Following are 14 T cell receptor beta chains from one sample sequenced in a study of OX40 agonist ivuxolimab in advanced cancers. The protocol was immunoSEQ multiplex PCR, while the TCRdb copy is restricted to in-frame clones and leaves out a portion. This table has under 65,000 clones, 85% appearing once. The sample in question was CD4+ or CD8+ T cells sorted from blood, obtained in a trial of the OX40 agonist ivuxolimab. Every receptor here comes from an adult with an advanced solid tumor such as melanoma, head and neck, liver or kidney cancer.

The V and J genes are TRBV21-1 and TRBJ2-7. TRBV21-1 is a known pseudogene. This CDR3 has 12 amino acids. The CDR3 protein is CASSNHPYEQYF. The CDR3 DNA follows: TGTGCCAGCAGCAATCACCCCTACGAGCAGTACTTC.

The chain uses TRBV11-3 and TRBJ2-1; no clear D. The length of the CDR3 is 15 residues. The V and J ends lost 4 bases and 4 bases respectively, with 14 bases between them. The V gene's germline CDR1 is SGHNT and CDR2 YENEEA. The CDR3 bases are TGTGCCAGCAGCTATAACTCTTTCCGATACAATGAGCAGTTCTTC. Its translation is CASSYNSFRYNEQFF.

This chain uses TRBV7-9 with TRBJ2-1, with D uncertain. The CDR3 is made up of 8 amino acids. Looked up from germline, CDR1 is SEHNR and CDR2 is FQNEAQ (reference sequence). CDR3 DNA: TGTGCAGTGGATGAGCAGTTCTTC. Its translation: CAVDEQFF.

This clone is labeled as medium-sized (0.01 to 0.1%). The rearrangement joins TRBV5-6 to TRBJ2-5; TRBD2 matches at 10 bases. This CDR3 has 14 amino acids. CDR1 is SGHDT and CDR2 is YYEEEE in the germline V gene. V lost 4 bases and J lost 5; bases outside the gene matches: 5. This chain's CDR3 is CASSILAGEETQYF. CDR3 nucleotides: TGTGCCAGCAGCATTCTAGCGGGGGAGGAGACCCAGTACTTC.

This clone was seen a few times. As DNA, the CDR3 is TGTGCCAGCAGTGAAGTGATGGAGGATGAGCAGTTCTTC. Its translation is CASSEVMEDEQFF. The V and J genes are TRBV2 and TRBJ2-1; weak D call: TRBD2 (5 bases). The CDR3 is made up of 13 amino acids. Trimming took off 1 base at V and 8 bases at J, with 9 bases between the two ends. Germline V CDR1 and CDR2: SNHLY, FYNNEI.

The genes are TRBV30 and TRBJ2-1, with no clear D. CDR3 length: 13 amino acids. Germline-derived CDR1 and CDR2 are GTSNPN and SVGIG (reference sequence). V lost 4 bases and J 5 bases, leaving 12 bases between the germline ends. The CDR3: CAWIGIGHNEQFF. CDR3 DNA: TGTGCCTGGATAGGGATAGGCCACAATGAGCAGTTCTTC.

The chain links TRBV7-2 to TRBJ2-4; 7 nucleotides align to TRBD1. Germline assignment: CDR1 SGHTA and CDR2 FQGNSA. V lost 5 bases to trimming and J lost 8 bases; unmatched junction nucleotides: 12. The CDR3 loop spans 15 amino acids. CDR3 residues: CASSLWDRRRDIQYF. In DNA, the CDR3 is TGTGCCAGCAGCCTCTGGGACAGAAGGAGAGACATTCAGTACTTC.

V is TRBV25-1 and J is TRBJ2-2, with D possibly being TRBD1 (6 bases). From germline, CDR1 is MGHDK and CDR2 SYGVNS. This CDR3 is built from 16 residues. V lost 0 bases and J 4 bases, leaving 12 bases between the germline ends. DNA of the CDR3: TGTGCCAGCAGTGAATATTTTACAGGGCCCACCGGGGAGCTGTTTTTT. Translating gives CASSEYFTGPTGELFF.

This chain connects TRBV19 to TRBJ1-5; no firm D call. V lost 6 bases, J lost 5 bases, and 11 bases lay in between. The CDR3 contains 13 residues. CDR1 LNHDA and CDR2 SQIVND come from the germline V gene (reference sequence). This chain's CDR3 is CASSPPSDQPQHF. In DNA, the CDR3 is TGTGCCAGTAGCCCCCCTTCGGATCAGCCCCAGCATTTT.

This CDR3 is CASSWGYNEQFF. The CDR3 coding sequence is TGTGCCAGCAGCTGGGGGTACAATGAGCAGTTCTTC. The chain recombines TRBV5-4 with TRBJ2-1; D may match TRBD1 or TRBD2 (5 bases each). Trimming shortened V by 3 bases and J by 4 bases, and 5 bases separated the two germline ends. The CDR3 has 12 residues. Germline assignment: CDR1 SGHNT and CDR2 YYREEE (reference sequence).

This clone was seen a single time. Here the CDR3 reads CASYLAGDYSNQPQHF. The CDR3 region has the DNA TGCGCCAGCTACCTCGCAGGGGATTATAGCAATCAGCCCCAGCATTTT. The V call is TRBV10-1, the J call TRBJ1-5; maybe TRBD1 (6 bases). Trimming pared 8 bases from V and 0 bases from J, leaving 17 bases between. CDR3 size: 16 residues. CDR1 and CDR2 from the germline V gene are WNHNN and SYGVQD (reference sequence).

The rearrangement links TRBV7-3 to TRBJ2-7; D might be TRBD1 (5 bases). Trimming took off 5 bases at V and 5 bases at J, with 13 bases between the two ends. Germline V CDR1 and CDR2: SGHTA, FQGTGA. The CDR3 contains 13 residues. The CDR3 nucleotides read TGTGCCAGCAGCCCAGATTCAGGGAACGAGCAGTACTTC. Protein: CASSPDSGNEQYF.

As for this clone: The sample carries other DNA sequences with the same CDR3. The rearrangement links TRBV4-1 to TRBJ1-1; tentative D call: TRBD1 (5 bases). CDR3 size: 15 residues. The germline V gene has CDR1 MGHRA and CDR2 YSYEKL. The V end was cut by 4 bases, the J end by 1 base, with 13 bases between. The CDR3 here is CASSLTGERNTEAFF. The CDR3 region has the DNA TGCGCCAGCAGCCTCACAGGAGAAAGGAACACTGAAGCTTTCTTT.

This chain connects TRBV4-3 to TRBJ1-2; 8 nucleotides align to TRBD1. CDR3 length: 15 residues. Trimming removed 0 bases from V and 8 bases from J; junction bases left unmatched: 8. The V gene's germline CDR1 is LGHNA and CDR2 YSLEER. CDR3 DNA sequence: TGCGCCAGCAGCCAAGATCCGGCAGGGGGCTTGGGCTACACCTTC. Residues: CASSQDPAGGLGYTF.